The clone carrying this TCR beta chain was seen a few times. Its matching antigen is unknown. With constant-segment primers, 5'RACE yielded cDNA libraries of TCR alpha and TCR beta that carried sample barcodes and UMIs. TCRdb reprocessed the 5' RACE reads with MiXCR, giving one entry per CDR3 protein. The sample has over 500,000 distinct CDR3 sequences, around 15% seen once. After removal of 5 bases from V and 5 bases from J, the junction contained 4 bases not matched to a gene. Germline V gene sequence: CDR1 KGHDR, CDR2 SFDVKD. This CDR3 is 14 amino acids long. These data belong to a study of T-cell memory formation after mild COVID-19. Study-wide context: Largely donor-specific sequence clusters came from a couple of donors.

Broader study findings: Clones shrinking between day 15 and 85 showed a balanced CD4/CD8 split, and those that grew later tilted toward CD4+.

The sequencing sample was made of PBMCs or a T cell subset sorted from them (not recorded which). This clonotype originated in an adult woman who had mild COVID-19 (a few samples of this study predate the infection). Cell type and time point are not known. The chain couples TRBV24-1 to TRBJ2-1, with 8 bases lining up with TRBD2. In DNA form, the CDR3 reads TGTGCCACCAGTGCTCCGGGACTAGACAATGAGCAGTTCTTC. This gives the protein CATSAPGLDNEQFF.